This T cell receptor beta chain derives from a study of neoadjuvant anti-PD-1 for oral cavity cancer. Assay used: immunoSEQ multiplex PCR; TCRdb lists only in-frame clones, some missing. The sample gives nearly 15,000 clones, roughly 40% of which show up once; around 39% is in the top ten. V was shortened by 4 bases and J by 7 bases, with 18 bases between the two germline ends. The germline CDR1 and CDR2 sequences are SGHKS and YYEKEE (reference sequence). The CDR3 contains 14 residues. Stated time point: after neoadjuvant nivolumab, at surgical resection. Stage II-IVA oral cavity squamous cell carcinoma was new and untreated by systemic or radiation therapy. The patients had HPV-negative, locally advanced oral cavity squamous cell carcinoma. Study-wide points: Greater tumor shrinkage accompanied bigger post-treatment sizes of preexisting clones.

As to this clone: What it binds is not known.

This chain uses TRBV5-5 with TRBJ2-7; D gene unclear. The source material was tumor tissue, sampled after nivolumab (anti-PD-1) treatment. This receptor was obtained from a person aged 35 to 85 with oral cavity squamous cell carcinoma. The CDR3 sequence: CASSPGRIALEQYF. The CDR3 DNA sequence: TGTGCCAGCAGCCCCGGACGGATCGCCCTGGAGCAGTACTTC.